Presented here are 22 T cell receptor beta chains from one specimen sequenced in a study of response to subunit inactivated influenza vaccine (dated by TCRdb to the late 2010s). The library was obtained by RT-PCR. These reads were obtained on an Illumina HiSeq 2500. TCRdb applied fastp at Q25 and MiXCR to the public reads, then kept only in-frame beta chains. Rows are unified per CDR3 protein, each entry keeping the most common DNA and genes. This sample comprises about 190,000 distinct CDR3 sequences, roughly 14% of them detected only once. Of the sample, roughly 24% is held by the ten largest clones. The specimen comprised CD8+ T cells sorted from PBMCs, sampled roughly 5 days after vaccination. The receptor set was obtained from a man aged 50-59 years who received an inactivated influenza vaccine. Donor details come from another sample of the same person, matched by shared clones.

The chain has TRBV7-6 and TRBJ1-1; a weak D match, TRBD1 (5 bases). The V and J ends lost 1 base and 4 bases respectively, with 13 bases between them. The CDR3 has 15 amino acids. CDR1 and CDR2 from the germline V gene are SGHVS and FNYEAQ. DNA of the CDR3: TGTGCCAGCAGCTTAGTGCAGGGTCCAGCCACTGAAGCTTTCTTT. Its protein product is CASSLVQGPATEAFF.

This clonotype was counted many times. This chain connects TRBV4-3 to TRBJ2-1; D is unresolved. Germline CDR1 and CDR2: LGHNA and YSLEER. The CDR3 totals 17 residues. The V end lost 0 bases, the J end lost 6 bases, and 18 bases lay between the germline ends. Here the CDR3 DNA reads TGCGCCAGCAGCCAAGATCTCGTAAGGGTGAAGGGCAATGAGCAGTTCTTC. The encoded protein is CASSQDLVRVKGNEQFF.

This clonotype was counted at least ten times. The J gene is TRBJ2-7, the V gene TRBV10-3; TRBD1 agrees at 9 bases. The CDR3 runs to 13 residues. Germline assignment: CDR1 ENHRY and CDR2 SYGVKD. The CDR3 sequence: CAVGTGTSYEQYF. CDR3 nucleotide sequence: TGTGCAGTAGGGACAGGGACAAGCTACGAGCAGTACTTC.

The chain combines TRBV5-6 with TRBJ2-1; D may correspond to TRBD1 or TRBD2 (5 bases each). Germline values: CDR1 SGHDT, CDR2 YYEEEE. V dropped 0 bases and J dropped 10 bases, with 11 bases sitting between them. CDR3 length: 13 residues. The CDR3 is CASSLVGDLEQFF. CDR3 in DNA: TGTGCCAGCAGCTTGGTGGGGGATTTGGAGCAGTTCTTC.

A few counts support this clonotype. This sequence joins TRBV28 and TRBJ2-5; D gene ambiguous. The CDR3 is 15 residues long. Between the trimmed V and J ends, which lost 1 base and 3 bases, there was a span of 12 bases. Germline CDR1 is MDHEN and CDR2 is SYDVKM. The CDR3 bases are TGTGCCAGCAGTTTATTGGGTTTACTGAAAGAGACCCAGTACTTC. It encodes CASSLLGLLKETQYF.

The J gene is TRBJ2-7, the V gene TRBV4-3, with D possibly matching TRBD2 (6 bases). From germline, CDR1 is LGHNA and CDR2 YSLEER. This CDR3 region has 16 residues. V gave up 0 bases and J gave up 2 bases, with 14 bases separating them. The CDR3 DNA is TGCGCCAGCAGCCAAGATTGGGACGGGAGAACCTACGAGCAGTACTTC. This encodes CASSQDWDGRTYEQYF.

This chain joins TRBV20-1 and TRBJ2-2; 9 bases are shared with TRBD2. The CDR3 covers 16 residues. The J segment lost 0 bases and the V segment lost 1 base, leaving 3 bases of the junction unmatched. Per the germline V gene, CDR1 is DFQATT and CDR2 is SNEGSKA (reference sequence). DNA of the CDR3: TGCAGTGCTAGAGTAATAGCGGGAGCGAACACCGGGGAGCTGTTTTTT. It codes for CSARVIAGANTGELFF.

This clonotype was counted ten times or more. The genes are TRBV12-3 or TRBV12-4 and TRBJ2-7, with D possibly matching TRBD1 (6 bases). The CDR3 totals 15 residues. Trimming pared 2 bases from V and 0 bases from J, leaving 11 bases between. The CDR3 nucleotides read TGTGCCAGCAGTTTACTGCAGGGGAGCTCCTACGAGCAGTACTTC. Translated, it gives CASSLLQGSSYEQYF.

In DNA form, the CDR3 reads TGCGCCAGCAGCCAAGCACTCTCTGGGGCCAACGTCCTGACTTTC. It specifies CASSQALSGANVLTF. The rearrangement joins TRBV4-3 to TRBJ2-6; D remains ambiguous. This CDR3 comprises 15 residues. CDR1 and CDR2 (germline): LGHNA, YSLEER. Trimming removed 1 base at V and 0 bases at J, with 4 bases between.

This chain uses TRBV5-6 with TRBJ2-5; the match to TRBD2 covers 9 bases. With V trimmed by 6 bases and J by 4 bases, 22 bases remained unmatched. CDR1 and CDR2 (germline): SGHDT, YYEEEE. CDR3 length equals 19 residues. The CDR3, as DNA: TGTGCCAGCAACCTACAGGGGTACTACACGGCGGGGGGGCCAGAGACCCAGTACTTC. Protein product: CASNLQGYYTAGGPETQYF.

The chain recombines TRBV12-5 with TRBJ2-7; 8 positions agree with TRBD1. Germline CDR1 and CDR2: LGHNT and FRNRAP. The V gene end was trimmed by 2 bases and the J gene end by 2 bases; junction bases not matched to a gene: 5. This CDR3 has 15 amino acids. CDR3 in DNA: TGTGCTAGTGGTTTGACCGGACAGGGCACCTACGAGCAGTACTTC. Translated, it gives CASGLTGQGTYEQYF.

This sequence joins TRBV15 and TRBJ2-3, with D possibly matching TRBD1 (5 bases). CDR3 length: 16 amino acids. Germline CDR1 is LNHNV and CDR2 is YYDKDF (reference sequence). V was cut by 1 base and J by 4 bases, with 15 bases left in between. The CDR3 spells CATSRGWQGLSDTQYF. CDR3 coding DNA: TGTGCCACCAGCAGAGGATGGCAGGGTTTGTCAGATACGCAGTATTTT.

With respect to this clonotype: The conserved phenylalanine or tryptophan is not found at the CDR3 terminus, so this likely reflects a read error. Here the CDR3 DNA reads TGTGCCATCAGTGAAGGTTACGGCGCAGATACGCAGTATATT. Amino acid sequence: CAISEGYGADTQYI. The chain employs TRBV10-3 and TRBJ2-3, with D unresolved. The CDR3 runs 14 residues. From germline, CDR1 is ENHRY and CDR2 SYGVKD. The V end was cut by 3 bases, the J end by 4 bases, with 11 bases between.

The chain employs TRBV5-1 and TRBJ2-5, with D uncertain. Trimming took off 7 bases at V and 2 bases at J, with 15 bases between the two ends. Germline V gene lookup returns CDR1 SGHRS and CDR2 YFSETQ. This CDR3 is built from 14 residues. The CDR3 spells CASDVGNPQETQYF. As DNA, the CDR3 is TGCGCCAGCGACGTTGGGAACCCTCAAGAGACCCAGTACTTC.

This clonotype turned up a few times. In nucleotides, the CDR3 is TGTGCCAGCAGTTTCAGGGGGCTGTATAGCAATCAGCCCCAGCATTTT. Translated: CASSFRGLYSNQPQHF. The V call is TRBV12-3 or TRBV12-4, the J call TRBJ1-5, with 8 bases matching TRBD1. This CDR3 contains 16 residues. V was clipped by 3 bases and J by 0 bases; unmatched bases: 4.

The chain combines TRBV7-9 with TRBJ2-2; unclear D gene. V lost 0 bases and J 4 bases, leaving 9 bases between the germline ends. CDR3 length: 15 residues. The V gene's germline CDR1 is SEHNR and CDR2 FQNEAQ (reference sequence). For the CDR3, the DNA is TGTGCCAGCAGCTTAGCGGGGATGCCCACCGGGGAGCTGTTTTTT. This sequence encodes CASSLAGMPTGELFF.

This clonotype was observed many times. The chain is built from TRBV27 and TRBJ1-2; D is undetermined. Germline assignment: CDR1 MNHEY and CDR2 SMNVEV (reference sequence). V shed 5 bases and J shed 4 bases, with 14 bases lying between them. This CDR3 has 14 residues. CDR3 region: CASSPTLSGYGYTF. The CDR3 DNA reads TGTGCCAGCAGTCCGACACTCTCGGGCTATGGCTACACCTTC.

This clonotype was observed a handful of times. The V gene is TRBV12-3 or TRBV12-4, the J gene TRBJ1-2, with TRBD1 as a possible D gene (6 bases). V shed 5 bases and J shed 2 bases, with 9 bases lying between them. The CDR3 is made up of 13 amino acids. CDR3 nucleotides: TGTGCCAGCAGTCCCGACAGGAACTATGGCTACACCTTC. It is translated as CASSPDRNYGYTF.

The chain joins TRBV7-6 to TRBJ2-2, with 12 bases that match TRBD1. J gave up 7 bases and V 6 bases, and 6 bases lay outside the gene matches. Germline V lookup: CDR1 SGHVS, CDR2 FNYEAQ. CDR3 size: 15 residues. CDR3 coding DNA: TGTGCCAGCAGTTCCGGGACAGGGGGCGGCGGGGAGCTGTTTTTT. Translation: CASSSGTGGGGELFF.

This clonotype was seen a few times. This chain uses TRBV28 with TRBJ2-1; 11 bases agree with TRBD2. With V trimmed by 6 bases and J by 4 bases, 5 bases remained unmatched. This CDR3 is built from 15 residues. Germline CDR1 MDHEN, CDR2 SYDVKM. CDR3 loop: CASSPGLADYNEQFF. The CDR3 DNA is TGTGCCAGCAGCCCGGGACTAGCGGATTACAATGAGCAGTTCTTC.

In this sample, this clonotype turned up a few times. This chain connects TRBV3-1 to TRBJ2-3, with 14 nucleotides matching TRBD2. CDR3 length: 19 amino acids. The J segment lost 5 bases and the V segment lost 3 bases, leaving 13 bases of the junction unmatched. The germline V gene has CDR1 LGHDT and CDR2 YNNKEL (reference sequence). The CDR3 nucleotides read TGTGCCAGCAGCCATAGGGCGGGACTAGCGGGGGCCCGGATAGATACGCAGTATTTT. Amino acid sequence: CASSHRAGLAGARIDTQYF.

The genes are TRBV27 and TRBJ2-1; 10 nucleotides agree with TRBD1. The CDR3 runs 17 residues. V gave up 8 bases and J gave up 15 bases; unmatched junction bases: 25. Germline-derived CDR1 and CDR2 are MNHEY and SMNVEV (reference sequence). This CDR3 reads CASPGRRPGQGKANGFF. The CDR3 bases are TGTGCCAGCCCTGGGCGGAGACCGGGACAGGGGAAAGCTAATGGGTTCTTC.